This T cell receptor (beta chain) was observed in a study of vaccination and CD4 T cells after COVID-19. The treatment here: roughly 11-day PBMC culture with coronavirus spike peptide pools or control peptides (ViraFEST assay). Researchers reported culturing two million PBMCs per well with 10 IU/ml IL-2 and 8 to 10 ug/ml peptide pools. The V end lost 0 bases, the J end lost 4 bases, and 13 bases lay between the germline ends. In germline, CDR1 is LNHDA, CDR2 SQIVND (reference sequence). CDR3 size: 15 residues. With regard to this clonotype: Its antigen remains unidentified.

Sequencing of cultured CD4+ T cell DNA used the Oncomine TCR Beta short-read assay. A single record per CDR3 protein comes from TCRdb applying MiXCR to the PCR reads. The top ten hold approximately 40% of the sample, which has some 9,500 distinct CDR3 sequences, about half seen once. Study results and caveats: Analysis of convalescent patients found that 304 of 307 vaccine-specific clones were spike mono-reactive.

The sample was CD4+ T cells from blood, cultured in vitro. This sequence was found in a human donor who had recovered from COVID-19. The chain joins TRBV19 to TRBJ2-7; possible D gene TRBD1, 6 bases. The CDR3 reads CASSIEGGANYEQYF. As DNA, the CDR3 is TGTGCCAGTAGTATAGAAGGGGGAGCGAATTACGAGCAGTACTTC.